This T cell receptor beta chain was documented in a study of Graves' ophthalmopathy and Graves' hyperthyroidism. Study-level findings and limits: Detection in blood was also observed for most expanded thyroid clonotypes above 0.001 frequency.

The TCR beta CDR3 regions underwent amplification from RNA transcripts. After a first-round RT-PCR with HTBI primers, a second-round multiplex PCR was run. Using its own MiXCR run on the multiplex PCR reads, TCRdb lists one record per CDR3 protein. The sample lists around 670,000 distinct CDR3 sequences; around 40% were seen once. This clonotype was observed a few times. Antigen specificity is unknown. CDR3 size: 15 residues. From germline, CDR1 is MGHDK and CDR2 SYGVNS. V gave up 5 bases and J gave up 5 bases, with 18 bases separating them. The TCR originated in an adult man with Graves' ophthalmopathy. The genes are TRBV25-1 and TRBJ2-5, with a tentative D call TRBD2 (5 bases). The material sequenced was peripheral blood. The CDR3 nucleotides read TGTGCCAGCAGTTACGGGCCGGAACGGAGGGAGACCCAGTACTTC. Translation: CASSYGPERRETQYF.